This TCR beta chain was obtained from a study of cytomegalovirus exposure and HLA in healthy donors. The CDR3 runs 16 residues. V gave up 2 bases and J gave up 3 bases; unmatched junction bases: 5. Germline values: CDR1 LGHNA, CDR2 YSLEER. PCR employed 60 Vbeta and 13 Jbeta primers. Repertoires were generated with immunoSEQ multiplex PCR, while TCRdb's copy carries only in-frame clones and drops some. The sample yields around 75,000 clones, approximately 80% seen once. J is TRBJ2-1 and V is TRBV4-3, with 9 bases fitting TRBD2. Sequencing was done on a sample of PBMCs. The origin of this receptor is a man between 18 and 35 years old in good health and CMV-seronegative. CDR3 sequence reads: CASSQYAGGDYNEQFF. The CDR3 DNA follows: TGCGCCAGCAGCCAATATGCGGGGGGGGACTACAATGAGCAGTTCTTC.